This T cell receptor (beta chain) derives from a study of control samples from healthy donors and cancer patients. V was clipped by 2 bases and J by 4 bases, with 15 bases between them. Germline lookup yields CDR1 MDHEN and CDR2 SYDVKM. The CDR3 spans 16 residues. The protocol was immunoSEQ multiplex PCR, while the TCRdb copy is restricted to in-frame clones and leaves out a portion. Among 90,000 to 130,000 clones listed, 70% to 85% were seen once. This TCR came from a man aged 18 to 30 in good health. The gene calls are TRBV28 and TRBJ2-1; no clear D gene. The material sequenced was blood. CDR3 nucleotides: TGTGCCAGCAGTTTAACTTACAGTTTGGATTACAATGAGCAGTTCTTC. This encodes CASSLTYSLDYNEQFF.